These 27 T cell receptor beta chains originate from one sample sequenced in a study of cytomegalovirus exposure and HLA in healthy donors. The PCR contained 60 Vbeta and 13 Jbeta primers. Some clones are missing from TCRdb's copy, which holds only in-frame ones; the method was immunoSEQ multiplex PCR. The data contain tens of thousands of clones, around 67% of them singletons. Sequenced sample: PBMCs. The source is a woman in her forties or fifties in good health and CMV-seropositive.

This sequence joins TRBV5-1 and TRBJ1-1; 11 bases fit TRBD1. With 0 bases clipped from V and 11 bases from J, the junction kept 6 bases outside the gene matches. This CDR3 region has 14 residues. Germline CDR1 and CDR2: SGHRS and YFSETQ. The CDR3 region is CASSLGGTGGVAFF. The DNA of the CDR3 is TGCGCCAGCAGCTTGGGTGGGACAGGGGGGGTCGCTTTCTTT.

The CDR3 DNA follows: TGTGCCAGCAGCTCCGGGACAGCCAATTCACCCCTCCACTTT. Translation: CASSSGTANSPLHF. The chain uses TRBV7-6 and TRBJ1-6, with 7 bases aligning to TRBD1. CDR1 is SGHVS and CDR2 is FNYEAQ in the germline V gene. Germline trimming cut 4 bases from V and 7 bases from J; bases unmatched to any gene: 4. The CDR3 has 14 amino acids.

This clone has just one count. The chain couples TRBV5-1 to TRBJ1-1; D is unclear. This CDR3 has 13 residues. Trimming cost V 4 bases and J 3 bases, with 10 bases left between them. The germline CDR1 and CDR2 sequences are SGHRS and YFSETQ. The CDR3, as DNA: TGCGCCAGCAGCCCCCGGGTGGACACTGAAGCTTTCTTT. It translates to CASSPRVDTEAFF.

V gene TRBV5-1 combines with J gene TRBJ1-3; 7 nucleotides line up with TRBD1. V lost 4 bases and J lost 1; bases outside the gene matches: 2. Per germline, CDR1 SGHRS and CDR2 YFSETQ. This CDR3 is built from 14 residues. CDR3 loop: CASSLGQSGNTIYF. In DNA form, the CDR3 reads TGCGCCAGCAGCCTGGGACAGTCTGGAAACACCATATATTTT. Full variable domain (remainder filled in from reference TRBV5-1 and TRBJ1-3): KAGVTQTPRYLIKTRGQQVTLSCSPISGHRSVSWYQQTPGQGLQFLFEYFSETQRNKGNFPGRFSGRQFSNSRSEMNVSTLELGDSALYLCASSLGQSGNTIYFGEGSWLTVV.

The CDR3 DNA reads as TGCGCCAGCAGCTTGGCTCCAGGGAACCAAGAGACCCAGTACTTC. It yields the protein CASSLAPGNQETQYF. The rearrangement links TRBV5-1 to TRBJ2-5, with D possibly being TRBD1 (5 bases). The CDR3 covers 15 residues. V shed 0 bases and J shed 0 bases, with 9 bases lying between them. Germline V gene sequence: CDR1 SGHRS, CDR2 YFSETQ.

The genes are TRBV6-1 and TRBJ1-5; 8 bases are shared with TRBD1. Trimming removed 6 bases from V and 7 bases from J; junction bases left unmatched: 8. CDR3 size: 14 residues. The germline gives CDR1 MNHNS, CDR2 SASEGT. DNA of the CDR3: TGTGCCAGCAGGACGGACAGGGAGTGGCAGCCCCAGCATTTT. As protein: CASRTDREWQPQHF.

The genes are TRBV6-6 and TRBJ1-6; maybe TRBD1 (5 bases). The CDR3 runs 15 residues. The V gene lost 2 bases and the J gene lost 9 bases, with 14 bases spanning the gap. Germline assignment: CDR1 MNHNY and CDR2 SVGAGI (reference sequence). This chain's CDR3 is CASSYGVSGGSPLHF. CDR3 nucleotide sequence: TGTGCCAGCAGTTACGGGGTCTCGGGGGGTTCACCCCTCCACTTT.

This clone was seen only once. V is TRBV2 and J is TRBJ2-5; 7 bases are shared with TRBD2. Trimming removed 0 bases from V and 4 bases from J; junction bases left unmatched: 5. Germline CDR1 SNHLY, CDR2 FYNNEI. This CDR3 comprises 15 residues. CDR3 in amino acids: CASSEALRGVETQYF. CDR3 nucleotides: TGTGCCAGCAGTGAAGCGCTACGGGGGGTAGAGACCCAGTACTTC.

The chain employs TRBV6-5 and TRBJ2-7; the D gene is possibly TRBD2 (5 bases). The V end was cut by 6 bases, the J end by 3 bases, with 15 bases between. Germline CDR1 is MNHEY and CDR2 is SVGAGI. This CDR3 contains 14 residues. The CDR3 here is CASRPRGADYEQYV. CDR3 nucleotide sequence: TGTGCCAGCAGACCCCGGGGTGCCGACTACGAGCAGTACGTC.

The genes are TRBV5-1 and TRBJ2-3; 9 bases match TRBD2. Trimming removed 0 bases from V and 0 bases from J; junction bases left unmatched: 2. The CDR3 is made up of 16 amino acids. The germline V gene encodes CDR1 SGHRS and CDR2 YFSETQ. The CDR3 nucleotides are TGCGCCAGCAGCTTGGGGCTAGCGGGGAGCACAGATACGCAGTATTTT. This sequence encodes CASSLGLAGSTDTQYF.

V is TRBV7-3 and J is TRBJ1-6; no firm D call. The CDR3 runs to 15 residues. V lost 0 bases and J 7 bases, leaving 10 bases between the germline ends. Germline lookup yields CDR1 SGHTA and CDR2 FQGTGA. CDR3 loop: CASSLTGTSNSPLHF. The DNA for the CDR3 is TGTGCCAGCAGCTTAACGGGCACCTCGAATTCACCCCTCCACTTT.

CDR3 region: CASSLGQTGANVLTF. CDR3 in DNA: TGTGCCAGCAGCTTGGGACAAACTGGGGCCAACGTCCTGACTTTC. The V gene is TRBV5-4, the J gene TRBJ2-6; no clear D gene. The CDR3 is 15 residues long. Germline V CDR1 and CDR2: SGHNT, YYREEE (reference sequence). V lost 0 bases and J 2 bases, leaving 6 bases between the germline ends.

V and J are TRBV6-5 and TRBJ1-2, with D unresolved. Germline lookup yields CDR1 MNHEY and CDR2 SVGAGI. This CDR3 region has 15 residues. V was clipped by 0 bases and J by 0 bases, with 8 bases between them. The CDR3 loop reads CASSYSAGANYGYTF. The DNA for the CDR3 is TGTGCCAGCAGTTACTCAGCTGGAGCTAACTATGGCTACACCTTC.

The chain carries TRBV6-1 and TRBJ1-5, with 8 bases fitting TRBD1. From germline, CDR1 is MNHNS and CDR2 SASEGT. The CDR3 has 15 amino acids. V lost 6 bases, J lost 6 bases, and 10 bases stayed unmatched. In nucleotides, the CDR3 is TGTGCCAGCAGGCCTGACAGGGGTTCGACTCAGCCCCAGCATTTT. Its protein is CASRPDRGSTQPQHF.

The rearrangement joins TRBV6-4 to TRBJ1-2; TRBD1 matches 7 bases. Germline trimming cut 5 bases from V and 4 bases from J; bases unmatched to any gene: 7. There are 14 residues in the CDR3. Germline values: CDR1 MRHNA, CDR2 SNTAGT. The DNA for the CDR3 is TGTGCCAGCAGTCCCGACAGGGCGGGCTATGGCTACACCTTC. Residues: CASSPDRAGYGYTF.

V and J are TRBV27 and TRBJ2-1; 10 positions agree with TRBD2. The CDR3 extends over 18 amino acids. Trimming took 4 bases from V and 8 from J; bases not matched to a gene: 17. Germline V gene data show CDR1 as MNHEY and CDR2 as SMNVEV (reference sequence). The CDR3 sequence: CASSSGSGGGRVYDEQFF. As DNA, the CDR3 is TGTGCCAGCAGTTCCGGCAGCGGGGGGGGGCGGGTATATGATGAGCAGTTCTTC.

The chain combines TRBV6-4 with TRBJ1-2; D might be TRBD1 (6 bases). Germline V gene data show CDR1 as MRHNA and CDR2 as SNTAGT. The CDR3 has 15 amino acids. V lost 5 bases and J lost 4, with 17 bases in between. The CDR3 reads CASSPRLTGTYGYTF. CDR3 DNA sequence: TGTGCCAGCAGTCCGCGCCTCACAGGGACCTATGGCTACACCTTC.

This chain's CDR3 is CASSLDGRKAFF. In DNA, the CDR3 is TGTGCCAGCAGCTTAGATGGCAGGAAAGCTTTCTTT. This rearrangement joins TRBV11-2 to TRBJ1-1; D not resolved. Germline V gene data show CDR1 as SGHAT and CDR2 as FQNNGV. The CDR3 is 12 residues long. Trimming cost V 0 bases and J 9 bases, with 8 bases left between them.

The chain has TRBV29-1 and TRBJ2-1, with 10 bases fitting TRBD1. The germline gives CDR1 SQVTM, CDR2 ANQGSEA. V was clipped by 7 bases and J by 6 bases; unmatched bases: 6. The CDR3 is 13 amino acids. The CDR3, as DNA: TGCAGCGCCTTCCGGGACAGGGGCAATGAGCAGTTCTTC. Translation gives CSAFRDRGNEQFF.

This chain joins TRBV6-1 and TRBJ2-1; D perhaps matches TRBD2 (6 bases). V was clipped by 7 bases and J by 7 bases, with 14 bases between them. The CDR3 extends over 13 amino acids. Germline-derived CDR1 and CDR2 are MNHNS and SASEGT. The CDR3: CASNDPGGNEQFF. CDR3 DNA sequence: TGTGCCAGCAACGACCCCGGGGGAAATGAGCAGTTCTTC.

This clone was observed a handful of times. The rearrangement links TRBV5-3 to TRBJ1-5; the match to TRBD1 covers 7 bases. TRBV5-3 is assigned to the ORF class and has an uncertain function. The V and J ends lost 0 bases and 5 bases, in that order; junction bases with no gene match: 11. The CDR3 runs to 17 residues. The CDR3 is CARSLVGAGGKDQPQHF. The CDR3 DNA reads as TGTGCCAGAAGCTTGGTCGGTGCAGGGGGTAAGGATCAGCCCCAGCATTTT.

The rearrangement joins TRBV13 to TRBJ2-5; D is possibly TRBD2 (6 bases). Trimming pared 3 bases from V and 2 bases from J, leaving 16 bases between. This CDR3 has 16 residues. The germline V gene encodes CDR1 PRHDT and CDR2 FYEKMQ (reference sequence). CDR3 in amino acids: CASSLLTSTKQETQYF. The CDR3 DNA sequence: TGTGCCAGCAGCTTGCTGACTAGTACCAAACAAGAGACCCAGTACTTC.

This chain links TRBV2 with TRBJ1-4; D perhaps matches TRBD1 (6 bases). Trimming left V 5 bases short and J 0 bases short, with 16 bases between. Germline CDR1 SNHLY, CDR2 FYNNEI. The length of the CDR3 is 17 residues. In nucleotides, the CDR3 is TGTGCCAGCAGTCCCCGGTGGCAGGGGTCAACTAATGAAAAACTGTTTTTT. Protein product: CASSPRWQGSTNEKLFF.

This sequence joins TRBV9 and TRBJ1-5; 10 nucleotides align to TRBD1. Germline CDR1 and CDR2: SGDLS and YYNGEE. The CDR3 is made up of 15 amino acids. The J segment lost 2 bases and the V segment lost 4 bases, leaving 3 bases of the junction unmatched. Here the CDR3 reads CASSQTGGGNQPQHF. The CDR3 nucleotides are TGTGCCAGCAGCCAGACAGGGGGCGGCAATCAGCCCCAGCATTTT. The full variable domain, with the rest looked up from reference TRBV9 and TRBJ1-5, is DSGVTQTPKHLITATGQRVTLRCSPRSGDLSVYWYQQSLDQGLQFLIQYYNGEERAKGNILERFSAQQFPDLHSELNLSSLELGDSALYFCASSQTGGGNQPQHFGDGTRLSIL.

The CDR3 spells CASSFPRGGGTDTQYF. DNA of the CDR3: TGTGCCAGCAGTTTCCCTCGCGGGGGGGGTACAGATACGCAGTATTTT. The rearrangement uses TRBV5-4 and TRBJ2-3, with 9 bases matching TRBD2. CDR1 is SGHNT and CDR2 is YYREEE in the germline V gene (reference sequence). The CDR3 spans 16 residues. Germline trimming cut 5 bases from V and 3 bases from J; bases unmatched to any gene: 10.

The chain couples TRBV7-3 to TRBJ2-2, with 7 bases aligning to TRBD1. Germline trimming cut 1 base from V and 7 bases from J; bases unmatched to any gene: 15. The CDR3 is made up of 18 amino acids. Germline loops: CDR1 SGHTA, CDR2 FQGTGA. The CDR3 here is CASSLNGPRAGGHGELFF. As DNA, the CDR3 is TGTGCCAGCAGCTTAAATGGCCCACGGGCAGGGGGACACGGGGAGCTGTTTTTT.

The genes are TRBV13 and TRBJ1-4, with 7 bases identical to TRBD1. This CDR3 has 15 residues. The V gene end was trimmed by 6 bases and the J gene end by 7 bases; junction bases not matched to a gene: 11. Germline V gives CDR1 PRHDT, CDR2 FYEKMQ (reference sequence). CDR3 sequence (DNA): TGTGCCAGCAGTTCAAACAGGGGCCCGCTTGAAAAACTGTTTTTT. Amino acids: CASSSNRGPLEKLFF.